This entry lists 25 T cell receptor beta chains sequenced from one sample in a study of human T cells and chemical hapten exposure. TCRdb processed the RACE reads anew with MiXCR; each CDR3 protein has one entry. The sample has under 75,000 distinct CDR3 sequences; over 6.5% are singletons. Time point in this sample: patch test 2, 6 weeks after DPC sensitization. Documented treatment: therapeutic diphenylcyclopropenone sensitization with weekly scalp DPC. The starting material was whole blood, obtained in connection with sensitization to the hapten diphenylcyclopropenone (DPC). The receptors come from a woman between 45 and 65 years old with alopecia areata. Some clones in this sample may be carry-over from other donors' samples.

This clonotype turned up a few times. This chain connects TRBV4-2 to TRBJ1-2; no definite D call. CDR1 and CDR2 from the germline V gene are LGHNA and YNFKEQ. Trimming took off 1 base at V and 5 bases at J, with 17 bases between the two ends. The CDR3 totals 16 residues. CDR3 DNA sequence: TGTGCCAGCAGCCAAGGGAATACTTGGACGAGGTATGGCTACACCTTC. It yields the protein CASSQGNTWTRYGYTF.

The chain is built from TRBV16 and TRBJ2-6; D gene unclear. V lost 0 bases and J lost 3, with 0 bases in between. Germline assignment: CDR1 KGHSY and CDR2 FQNENV. The CDR3 length is 13 residues. The CDR3 region is CASSQSGANVLTF. CDR3 nucleotides: TGTGCCAGCAGCCAATCTGGGGCCAACGTCCTGACTTTC.

This clonotype turned up a few times. V is TRBV12-3 or TRBV12-4 and J is TRBJ2-1, with 7 nucleotides matching TRBD2. The CDR3 consists of 14 residues. V dropped 6 bases and J dropped 2; count of bases not matched to a gene: 4. As DNA, the CDR3 is TGTGCCAGCAGCCCGAGCGGGGCCTACAATGAGCAGTTCTTC. Encoded protein: CASSPSGAYNEQFF.

This clonotype came up a few times. The chain employs TRBV4-1 and TRBJ1-2; D gene unclear. The CDR3 extends over 17 amino acids. Trimming stripped 0 bases from V and 5 bases from J, with 19 bases between. CDR1 is MGHRA and CDR2 is YSYEKL in the germline V gene. The CDR3 DNA reads TGCGCCAGCAGCCAAGATCAAGGGCTGTCCCCCGATTATGGCTACACCTTC. It codes for CASSQDQGLSPDYGYTF.

This clonotype was seen many times. The chain has TRBV5-1 and TRBJ1-2; perhaps TRBD1 as D (6 bases). This CDR3 comprises 13 residues. V dropped 7 bases and J dropped 4 bases, with 14 bases sitting between them. Germline V gene sequence: CDR1 SGHRS, CDR2 YFSETQ. The CDR3 region is CASAIGGSYGYTF. DNA for the CDR3: TGCGCCAGCGCTATAGGGGGGTCCTATGGCTACACCTTC.

This clonotype was picked up many times. Germline and junction disagree at one end, which may indicate a read error. The rearrangement joins TRBV4-3 to TRBJ1-2; D is unclear. CDR3 length equals 13 residues. Germline-derived CDR1 and CDR2 are LGHNA and YSLEER. The CDR3 region has the DNA TGTGCCAGCAGCCAAGAGGCCGGGGATGGCTACACCTTC. Its translation: CASSQEAGDGYTF.

The chain has TRBV7-9 and TRBJ1-2, with D possibly TRBD1 on 6 matching bases. The CDR3 runs to 14 residues. The V and J ends lost 4 bases and 8 bases respectively, with 17 bases between them. CDR1 and CDR2 from the germline V gene are SEHNR and FQNEAQ (reference sequence). In nucleotides, the CDR3 is TGTGCCAGCAGCTCAGGGTCGGGGGCGCGGGGCTACACCTTC. Its protein is CASSSGSGARGYTF.

In its sample, this clonotype was seen many times. The V and J genes are TRBV5-6 and TRBJ2-6; 7 nucleotides agree with TRBD1. V shed 4 bases and J 4 bases; nucleotides not matched to a gene: 8. This CDR3 spans 16 amino acids. The germline CDR1 and CDR2 sequences are SGHDT and YYEEEE. The CDR3 DNA reads as TGTGCCAGCAGCCCAGAGGGGGCGGAGGGGGCCAACGTCCTGACTTTC. It is translated as CASSPEGAEGANVLTF. The whole variable domain, remainder taken from reference TRBV5-6 and TRBJ2-6, is DAGVTQSPTHLIKTRGQQVTLRCSPKSGHDTVSWYQQALGQGPQFIFQYYEEEERQRGNFPDRFSGHQFPNYSSELNVNALLLGDSALYLCASSPEGAEGANVLTFGAGSRLTVL.

In this sample, this clonotype turned up many times. This chain joins TRBV7-9 and TRBJ2-7; D is tentatively TRBD1 or TRBD2 (5 bases each). The V gene's germline CDR1 is SEHNR and CDR2 FQNEAQ (reference sequence). There are 14 residues in the CDR3. The V end was cut by 5 bases, the J end by 7 bases, with 18 bases between. This CDR3 reads CASSPVGEPSEQYF. Written as DNA, the CDR3 is TGTGCCAGCAGCCCGGTAGGGGAGCCTTCGGAGCAGTACTTC.

This clonotype was counted ten times or more. The genes are TRBV20-1 and TRBJ1-1, with D perhaps matching TRBD1 (6 bases). CDR3 length equals 15 residues. The germline V and J ends were trimmed by 3 bases and 2 bases, with 16 bases remaining between them. Per germline, CDR1 DFQATT and CDR2 SNEGSKA (reference sequence). The CDR3 reads CSASQPRGLNTEAFF. In nucleotides, the CDR3 is TGCAGTGCTAGTCAACCCCGGGGGCTAAACACTGAAGCTTTCTTT.

This clonotype was recorded many times. The rearrangement uses TRBV7-9 and TRBJ2-1; no clear D. CDR1 SEHNR and CDR2 FQNEAQ come from the germline V gene (reference sequence). V lost 5 bases to trimming and J lost 7 bases, with 3 bases between them. CDR3 length: 10 residues. The CDR3 loop is CASSQNEQFF. The CDR3 DNA reads TGTGCCAGCAGCCAAAATGAGCAGTTCTTC.

V gene TRBV5-4 combines with J gene TRBJ2-7, with D perhaps TRBD2 (6 bases). V lost 8 bases to trimming and J lost 3 bases, with 21 bases between them. This CDR3 has 15 amino acids. Germline lookup yields CDR1 SGHNT and CDR2 YYREEE (reference sequence). CDR3 DNA sequence: TGTGCCAGTGGGAGCCCGGGACTTCCACTCTACGAGCAGTACTTC. This sequence encodes CASGSPGLPLYEQYF.

In this sample, this clonotype turned up a few times. The chain links TRBV4-2 to TRBJ2-7, with TRBD2 as a possible D gene (5 bases). Deletions cut 0 bases from V and 7 bases from J, with 19 bases between. The CDR3 covers 16 residues. Germline V lookup: CDR1 LGHNA, CDR2 YNFKEQ. CDR3: CASSQEGQAAGGEQYF. Written as DNA, the CDR3 is TGTGCCAGCAGCCAAGAAGGGCAGGCTGCGGGCGGGGAGCAGTACTTC.

This clonotype was observed a few times. The chain employs TRBV5-4 and TRBJ2-4; D is unresolved. Germline CDR1 and CDR2: SGHNT and YYREEE (reference sequence). The CDR3 loop spans 12 amino acids. With 3 bases removed from V and 7 bases from J, the gap between germline ends came to 8 bases. The CDR3 nucleotides read TGTGCCAGCAGCTGGGATAACAACATTCAGTACTTC. Amino acids: CASSWDNNIQYF.

This clonotype was counted at least ten times. The V and J genes are TRBV12-3 or TRBV12-4 and TRBJ1-4; possibly TRBD1 for D (5 bases). This CDR3 spans 14 amino acids. Trimming left V 6 bases short and J 7 bases short, with 15 bases between. The CDR3 nucleotides read TGTGCCAGCAGGACCGGGACTCAAGGTGAAAAACTGTTTTTT. This sequence encodes CASRTGTQGEKLFF.

V gene TRBV30 combines with J gene TRBJ1-2, with D tentatively TRBD1 (5 bases). Germline V gives CDR1 GTSNPN, CDR2 SVGIG (reference sequence). CDR3 length equals 13 residues. V lost 4 bases to trimming and J lost 2 bases, with 11 bases between them. The CDR3 DNA follows: TGTGCCTGGAAACCCGGGGACAACTATGGCTACACCTTC. Translating it yields CAWKPGDNYGYTF.

This clonotype has a handful of counts. In DNA form, the CDR3 reads TGTGCCACCAGTGATTTCCCCACAGATACGCAGTATTTT. This gives the protein CATSDFPTDTQYF. V gene TRBV24-1 combines with J gene TRBJ2-3, with D unresolved. Trimming left V 1 base short and J 2 bases short, with 3 bases between. Looked up from germline, CDR1 is KGHDR and CDR2 is SFDVKD. The CDR3 totals 13 residues.

This clonotype was recorded many times. J is TRBJ1-1 and V is TRBV20-1, with a tentative D call TRBD1 (6 bases). V was shortened by 0 bases and J by 1 base, with 9 bases between the two germline ends. This CDR3 comprises 14 residues. Germline-derived CDR1 and CDR2 are DFQATT and SNEGSKA (reference sequence). CDR3 region: CSARDGGPNTEAFF. CDR3 bases: TGCAGTGCTAGAGATGGGGGCCCGAACACTGAAGCTTTCTTT.

This clonotype was detected a few times. The V call is TRBV7-2, the J call TRBJ2-5, with D perhaps matching TRBD1 (6 bases). The V and J ends lost 6 bases and 4 bases respectively, with 21 bases between them. Germline assignment: CDR1 SGHTA and CDR2 FQGNSA. This CDR3 is 16 amino acids long. CDR3: CASRIQGGSSRETQYF. The CDR3 coding sequence is TGTGCCAGCAGGATACAGGGTGGCTCTTCGCGAGAGACCCAGTACTTC.

This clonotype came up a few times. The V call is TRBV19, the J call TRBJ2-6, with TRBD1 matching 9 bases. The CDR3 has 16 residues. CDR1 LNHDA and CDR2 SQIVND come from the germline V gene (reference sequence). The junction had 3 bases not matched to a gene; V was cut back by 3 bases and J by 3 bases. The CDR3 sequence: CASSIGQGYGANVLTF. The CDR3 bases are TGTGCCAGTAGTATTGGACAGGGGTATGGGGCCAACGTCCTGACTTTC.

J is TRBJ2-1 and V is TRBV6-5; 8 nucleotides match TRBD2. Germline loops: CDR1 MNHEY, CDR2 SVGAGI. The CDR3 spans 16 residues. V gave up 6 bases and J gave up 10 bases; unmatched junction bases: 17. CDR3 bases: TGTGCCAGCAGACTGGGGGGGACTAGTGGGGTAGGGGAGCAGTTCTTC. This encodes CASRLGGTSGVGEQFF.

The V call is TRBV25-1, the J call TRBJ1-1; D not certain. V lost 5 bases and J 8 bases, leaving 12 bases between the germline ends. CDR1 is MGHDK and CDR2 is SYGVNS in the germline V gene. The CDR3 spans 12 residues. The CDR3: CASSTGPLEAFF. CDR3 DNA: TGTGCCAGCAGTACCGGCCCCTTAGAAGCTTTCTTT.

This clonotype was detected only a few times. In DNA, the CDR3 is TGTGCCTGGAGCGGGGAGCCAGGCCCTCCATACCTTTATGGCTACACCTTC. Residues: CAWSGEPGPPYLYGYTF. The gene calls are TRBV30 and TRBJ1-2; no clear D gene. The germline V and J ends were trimmed by 3 bases and 5 bases, with 25 bases remaining between them. This CDR3 comprises 17 residues. Germline V gene data show CDR1 as GTSNPN and CDR2 as SVGIG (reference sequence).

The CDR3 DNA sequence: TGTGCCAGCTCACCAAGTAACACCGGGGAGCTGTTTTTT. Protein: CASSPSNTGELFF. This rearrangement joins TRBV18 to TRBJ2-2; D gene ambiguous. V was shortened by 2 bases and J by 2 bases, with 3 bases between the two germline ends. This CDR3 contains 13 residues. Looked up from germline, CDR1 is KGHSH and CDR2 is LQKENI.

DNA for the CDR3: TGTGCCAGCAGTTTACAAGGCAGCGTCTTAAATGGCTACACCTTC. Protein product: CASSLQGSVLNGYTF. This chain uses TRBV12-3 or TRBV12-4 with TRBJ1-2, with unresolved D. The CDR3 contains 15 residues. Trimming pared 2 bases from V and 6 bases from J, leaving 16 bases between.